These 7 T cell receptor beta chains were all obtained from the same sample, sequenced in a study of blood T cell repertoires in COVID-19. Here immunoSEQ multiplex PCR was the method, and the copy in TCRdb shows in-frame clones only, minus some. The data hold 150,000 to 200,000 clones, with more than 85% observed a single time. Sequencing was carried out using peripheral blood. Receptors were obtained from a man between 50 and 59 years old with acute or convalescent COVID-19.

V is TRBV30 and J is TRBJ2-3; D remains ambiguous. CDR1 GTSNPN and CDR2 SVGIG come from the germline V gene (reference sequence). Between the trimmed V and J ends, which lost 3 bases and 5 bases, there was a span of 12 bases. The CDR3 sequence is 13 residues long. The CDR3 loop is CAWRYSPGDTQYF. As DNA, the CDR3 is TGTGCCTGGAGGTATTCTCCGGGAGATACGCAGTATTTT.

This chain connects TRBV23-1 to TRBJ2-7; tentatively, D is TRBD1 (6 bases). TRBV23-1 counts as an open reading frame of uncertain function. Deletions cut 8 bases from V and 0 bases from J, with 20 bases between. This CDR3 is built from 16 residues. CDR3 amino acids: CASPRFDRHSSYEQYV. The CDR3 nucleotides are TGCGCCAGCCCTCGGTTTGACAGGCACAGCTCCTACGAGCAGTACGTC.

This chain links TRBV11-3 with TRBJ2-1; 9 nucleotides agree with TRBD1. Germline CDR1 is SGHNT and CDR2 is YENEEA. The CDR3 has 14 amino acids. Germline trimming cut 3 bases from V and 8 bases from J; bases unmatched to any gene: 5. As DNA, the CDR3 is TGTGCCAGCAGCTTGGACAGGGGAGGCGATGAGCAGTTCTTC. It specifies CASSLDRGGDEQFF.

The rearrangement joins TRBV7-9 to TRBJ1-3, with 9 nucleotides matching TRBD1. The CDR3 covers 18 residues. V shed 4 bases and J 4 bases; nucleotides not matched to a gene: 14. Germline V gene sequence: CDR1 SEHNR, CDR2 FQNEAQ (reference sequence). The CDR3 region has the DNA TGTGCCAGCAGCTCAATCTCGGGACAGGGTCCAAGAGGAAACACCATATATTTT. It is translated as CASSSISGQGPRGNTIYF.

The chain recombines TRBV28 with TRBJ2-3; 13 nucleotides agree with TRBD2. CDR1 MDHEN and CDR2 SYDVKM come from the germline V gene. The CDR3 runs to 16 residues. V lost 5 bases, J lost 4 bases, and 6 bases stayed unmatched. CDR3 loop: CASSLGLAGDADTQYF. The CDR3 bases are TGTGCCAGCAGTCTTGGACTAGCGGGAGACGCAGATACGCAGTATTTT.

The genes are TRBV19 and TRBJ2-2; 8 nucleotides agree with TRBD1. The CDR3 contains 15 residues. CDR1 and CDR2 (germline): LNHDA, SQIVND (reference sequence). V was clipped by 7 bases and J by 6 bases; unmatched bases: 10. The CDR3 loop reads CASNPARTGPGELFF. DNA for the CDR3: TGTGCCAGTAACCCTGCGCGGACAGGGCCCGGGGAGCTGTTTTTT.

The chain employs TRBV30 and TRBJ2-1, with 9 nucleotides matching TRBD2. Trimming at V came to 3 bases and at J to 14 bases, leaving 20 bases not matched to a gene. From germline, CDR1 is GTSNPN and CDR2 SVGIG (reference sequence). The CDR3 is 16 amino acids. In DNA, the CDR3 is TGTGCCTGGAGACCCCGGGGACTAGCCGGGTCCCGGTGGGAGTTCTTC. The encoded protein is CAWRPRGLAGSRWEFF.